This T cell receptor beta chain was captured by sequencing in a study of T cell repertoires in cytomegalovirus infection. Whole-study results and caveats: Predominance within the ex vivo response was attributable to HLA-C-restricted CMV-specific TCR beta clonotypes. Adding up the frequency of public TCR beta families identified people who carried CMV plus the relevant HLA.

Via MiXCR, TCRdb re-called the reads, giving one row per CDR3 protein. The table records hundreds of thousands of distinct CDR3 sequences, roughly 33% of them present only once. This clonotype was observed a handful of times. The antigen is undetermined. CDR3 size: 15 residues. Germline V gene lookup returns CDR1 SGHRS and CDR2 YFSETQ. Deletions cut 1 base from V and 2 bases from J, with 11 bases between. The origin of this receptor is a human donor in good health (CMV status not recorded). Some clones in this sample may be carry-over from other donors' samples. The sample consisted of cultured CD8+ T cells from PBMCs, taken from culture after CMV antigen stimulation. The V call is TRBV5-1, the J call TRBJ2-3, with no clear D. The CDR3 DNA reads TGCGCCAGCAGCTTGTTCGGCTATGACACAGATACGCAGTATTTT. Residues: CASSLFGYDTDTQYF.